Below, 16 T cell receptor beta chains from the same sample are listed, as sequenced in a study of PD-1 blockade in classical Hodgkin lymphoma (dated by TCRdb to 2020 to 2022). This sample's time point label indicates: cycle 4 day 1 (C4D1), after five to seven weeks of nivolumab. Every trial patient had relapsed after autologous stem cell transplantation, and cohorts A, B and C differed in prior brentuximab vedotin exposure. Library preparation was by the immunoSEQ multiplex PCR assay. TCRdb stores this immuneACCESS table with in-frame sequences only. Part of the clones is absent; in the studies checked, under half of the shortfall reflects unresolved V genes, and no reason is known for the rest. This sample has approximately 21,000 clones in its table, and approximately 85% of those were observed once. 10% to 15% of the sample comes from the top ten. The source material was peripheral blood mononuclear cells (PBMCs), sampled before the fourth cycle of nivolumab. Receptor source: a human donor with classical Hodgkin lymphoma.

V gene TRBV13 combines with J gene TRBJ2-7; 9 bases are shared with TRBD1. CDR1 is PRHDT and CDR2 is FYEKMQ in the germline V gene (reference sequence). The V and J ends lost 3 bases and 0 bases, in that order; junction bases with no gene match: 6. CDR3 size: 16 residues. The CDR3 reads CASSFSGTGSSYEQYF. CDR3 in DNA: TGTGCCAGCAGCTTTTCCGGGACAGGGAGCTCCTACGAGCAGTACTTC.

This sequence joins TRBV5-1 and TRBJ2-1; D is perhaps TRBD1 (6 bases). CDR3 length: 15 amino acids. The germline CDR1 and CDR2 sequences are SGHRS and YFSETQ. The V end lost 1 base, the J end lost 0 bases, and 8 bases lay between the germline ends. The CDR3 is CASSLTGSSYNEQFF. DNA for the CDR3: TGCGCCAGCAGCTTGACAGGGAGCTCCTACAATGAGCAGTTCTTC.

The V and J genes are TRBV25-1 and TRBJ2-5; D may be TRBD1 (6 bases). V was clipped by 5 bases and J by 5 bases, with 12 bases between them. This CDR3 spans 13 amino acids. Germline CDR1 MGHDK, CDR2 SYGVNS. The CDR3 DNA sequence: TGTGCCAGCAGTAGAGGGGGACGGGAGACCCAGTACTTC. Amino acid sequence: CASSRGGRETQYF. The full variable domain, completed using reference TRBV25-1 and TRBJ2-5, is EADIYQTPRYLVIGTGKKITLECSQTMGHDKMYWYQQDPGMELHLIHYSYGVNSTEKGDLSSESTVSRIRTEHFPLTLESARPSHTSQYLCASSRGGRETQYFGPGTRLLVL.

The chain is built from TRBV27 and TRBJ1-3; TRBD1 matches at 8 bases. Germline values: CDR1 MNHEY, CDR2 SMNVEV (reference sequence). V shed 5 bases, J shed 4 bases, and the junction held 7 bases outside the gene matches. The CDR3 sequence is 15 residues long. The CDR3 DNA follows: TGTGCCAGCAGTCCATGGACAGGGTTCGGAAACACCATATATTTT. Encoded protein: CASSPWTGFGNTIYF.

The chain is built from TRBV9 and TRBJ2-1; TRBD2 matches at 7 bases. Germline V lookup: CDR1 SGDLS, CDR2 YYNGEE. The CDR3 runs 16 residues. Unmatched junction bases numbered 16, after V lost 0 bases and J lost 13 bases. The CDR3 loop is CASSVALADPPGEQFF. The CDR3 bases are TGTGCCAGCAGCGTAGCTCTAGCGGACCCTCCGGGGGAACAGTTCTTC.

CDR3 nucleotides: TGCACCAGCAGCCAAGATGCCCGGACAGACATTGTGCCCCAGCATTTT. It encodes CTSSQDARTDIVPQHF. The gene calls are TRBV1 and TRBJ1-5; the table calls TRBD1, which could not be checked here. TRBV1 is designated a pseudogene. The CDR3 is 16 residues long.

The V call is TRBV18, the J call TRBJ1-3; D gene ambiguous. V was cut by 2 bases and J by 1 base, with 12 bases left in between. This CDR3 contains 16 residues. Germline CDR1 KGHSH, CDR2 LQKENI. Here the CDR3 DNA reads TGTGCCAGCTCACCATCCGGTCGGGGTTCTGGAAACACCATATATTTT. It translates to CASSPSGRGSGNTIYF. Full variable domain (outside the CDR3, taken from reference TRBV18 and TRBJ1-3): NAGVMQNPRHLVRRRGQEARLRCSPMKGHSHVYWYRQLPEEGLKFMVYLQKENIIDESGMPKERFSAEFPKEGPSILRIQQVVRGDSAAYFCASSPSGRGSGNTIYFGEGSWLTVV.

The chain recombines TRBV7-9 with TRBJ2-7, with D tentatively TRBD1 (6 bases). This CDR3 is built from 12 residues. Trimming shortened V by 6 bases and J by 3 bases, and 9 bases separated the two germline ends. From germline, CDR1 is SEHNR and CDR2 FQNEAQ (reference sequence). CDR3 coding DNA: TGTGCCAGCAGTTTACAGGGCTACGAGCAGTACTTC. Amino acid sequence: CASSLQGYEQYF.

This chain uses TRBV5-6 with TRBJ1-6, with D possibly being TRBD1 (5 bases). V was pared by 2 bases and J by 10 bases, with 16 bases between. The germline V gene encodes CDR1 SGHDT and CDR2 YYEEEE. This CDR3 has 15 residues. The CDR3 DNA reads TGTGCCAGCAGCTTTTTGCAGGGCTCTCGATCACCCCTCCACTTT. Amino acid sequence: CASSFLQGSRSPLHF. The whole variable domain, remainder taken from reference TRBV5-6 and TRBJ1-6, is DAGVTQSPTHLIKTRGQQVTLRCSPKSGHDTVSWYQQALGQGPQFIFQYYEEEERQRGNFPDRFSGHQFPNYSSELNVNALLLGDSALYLCASSFLQGSRSPLHFGNGTRLTVT.

In this sample, this clone turned up once. The V gene is TRBV7-2, the J gene TRBJ1-5; D is possibly TRBD1 (6 bases). V lost 2 bases and J 4 bases, leaving 9 bases between the germline ends. The CDR3 runs to 14 residues. The V gene's germline CDR1 is SGHTA and CDR2 FQGNSA. This CDR3 reads CASSLSRGNQPQHF. For the CDR3, the DNA is TGTGCCAGCAGCTTATCCAGGGGTAATCAGCCCCAGCATTTT.

In regard to this clone: Distinct nucleotide sequences in the sample also encode this CDR3. V usage is TRBV2 and J usage is TRBJ1-4, with TRBD1 as a possible D gene (5 bases). V was shortened by 7 bases and J by 5 bases, with 8 bases between the two germline ends. Germline CDR1 reads SNHLY; CDR2 reads FYNNEI. CDR3 length: 12 amino acids. DNA for the CDR3: TGTGCCAGCATGGGACGGAATGAAAAACTGTTTTTT. This sequence encodes CASMGRNEKLFF.

The chain has TRBV6-1 and TRBJ2-3, with TRBD2 matching over 10 bases. V shed 7 bases, J shed 2 bases, and the junction held 6 bases outside the gene matches. In germline, CDR1 is MNHNS, CDR2 SASEGT. The CDR3 has 15 amino acids. The CDR3 DNA is TGTGCCAGCAATCAGCTAGCGGGGGTCACAGATACGCAGTATTTT. Its protein is CASNQLAGVTDTQYF.

The V gene is TRBV2, the J gene TRBJ2-4; D is perhaps TRBD2 (5 bases). The germline V gene has CDR1 SNHLY and CDR2 FYNNEI. This CDR3 comprises 14 residues. Trimming took 6 bases from V and 0 from J, leaving 9 bases between them. For the CDR3, the DNA is TGTGCCAGCAGGGCTGGACTAGCCAAAAACATTCAGTACTTC. Translation gives CASRAGLAKNIQYF.

A word on this clone: Other DNA sequences in this specimen translate into the identical CDR3. The rearrangement uses TRBV9 and TRBJ2-7, with 7 bases that match TRBD1. CDR3 size: 14 residues. Germline trimming cut 3 bases from V and 0 bases from J; bases unmatched to any gene: 3. The V gene's germline CDR1 is SGDLS and CDR2 YYNGEE. This chain's CDR3 is CASSETGDSYEQYF. The CDR3 DNA is TGTGCCAGCAGCGAAACAGGGGACTCCTACGAGCAGTACTTC.

This rearrangement joins TRBV5-1 to TRBJ1-2; D perhaps matches TRBD1 (5 bases). This CDR3 spans 14 amino acids. Germline V gives CDR1 SGHRS, CDR2 YFSETQ. Deletions cut 4 bases from V and 0 bases from J, with 10 bases between. CDR3 nucleotides: TGCGCCAGCAGCCCCGGGGCCACTAACTATGGCTACACCTTC. It codes for CASSPGATNYGYTF.

The V and J genes are TRBV7-2 and TRBJ2-5; tentatively, D is TRBD1 or TRBD2 (6 bases each). The CDR3 covers 14 residues. V was cut by 4 bases and J by 5 bases, with 14 bases left in between. Germline loops: CDR1 SGHTA, CDR2 FQGNSA. In DNA form, the CDR3 reads TGTGCCAGCAGCTATTTGGGGGGCTTGGAGACCCAGTACTTC. Its translation: CASSYLGGLETQYF.